This TCR beta chain was documented in a study of control samples from healthy donors and cancer patients. Profiling relied on immunoSEQ multiplex PCR, and the TCRdb table lists in-frame clones only, not all of them. This table holds about 120,000 clones, over 90% found once. This CDR3 is built from 16 residues. The V gene lost 3 bases and the J gene lost 1 base, with 16 bases spanning the gap. Per germline, CDR1 SGHRS and CDR2 YFSETQ. This TCR was recovered from a man younger than 45 in good health. This chain joins TRBV5-1 and TRBJ1-1, with D unclear. Sequencing used blood. The CDR3 coding sequence is TGCGCCAGCAGCTCCCGGACGGGCCTGCAGAACACTGAAGCTTTCTTT. The encoded protein is CASSSRTGLQNTEAFF.